A selection of T cell receptor beta chains follows, all from one sample in a study of T-cell memory formation after mild COVID-19. TCRdb recomputed calls from the 5' RACE reads with MiXCR, one row per CDR3 protein. The profile shows about 390,000 distinct CDR3 sequences, roughly 20% of them singletons. Sequenced input: PBMCs or a T cell subset sorted from them (not recorded which). The receptors derive from an adult woman who had mild COVID-19 (a few samples of this study predate the infection). Cell type and time point are not known. Each CDR3 is given without its conserved first and last residue.

j_call v_call cdr3_aa
TRBJ2-3 TRBV9 ASSTLAGGEADTQY
TRBJ2-1 TRBV24-1 ATSDPGRYNEQF
TRBJ2-4 TRBV2 ASSDGYDEWGPKNIQY
TRBJ2-1 TRBV24-1 ATSDRLDPWVEQF
TRBJ2-5 TRBV7-2 ASSAQTGHETQY
TRBJ1-5 TRBV20-1 SARGGPLNQPQH
TRBJ2-3 TRBV29-1 SGSGTSPDTQY
TRBJ2-7 TRBV19 ASSKGTYEQY
TRBJ1-5 TRBV10-3 AISEYREGAQH
TRBJ1-1 TRBV5-6 ASSPQRTTYKNTEAF
TRBJ2-3 TRBV7-8 ASSPLDRFTDTQY
TRBJ1-1 TRBV6-5 ASSYANRINTEAF
TRBJ1-1 TRBV12-3/TRBV12-4 ASSLNSRNTEAF
TRBJ1-5 TRBV20-1 SAIKGNQPQH
TRBJ1-1 TRBV6-6 ASTGDNTEAF
TRBJ2-7 TRBV4-2 ASSQESGSSYEQY
TRBJ2-3 TRBV10-3 AISEMGGGTDTQY
TRBJ2-7 TRBV12-3/TRBV12-4 ASSRRGRSYEQY
TRBJ2-3 TRBV5-1 ASSLGRRRTGTQY
TRBJ1-1 TRBV19 ASSFGTLEAF
TRBJ1-1 TRBV12-3/TRBV12-4 ASTWTGRNTEAF
TRBJ2-3 TRBV6-5 ASSYGRGGSFDTQY
TRBJ1-1 TRBV20-1 SAIPGTGGTEAF
TRBJ2-4 TRBV4-2 ASSQDPFAKNIQY
TRBJ1-2 TRBV27 ASSLLFMQVIPPNYGYT
TRBJ2-1 TRBV20-1 SARDHGLAGEQF